This is a list of T cell receptor beta chains from one sample in a study of blood T cell repertoires in COVID-19. Measured with immunoSEQ multiplex PCR; TCRdb has only the in-frame clones, and not every one. This sample carries about 100,000 clones, more than 70% of them seen once, and the ten largest clones take around 7%. Sequencing was carried out using peripheral blood. The source is a man aged 50 or older with active or convalescent COVID-19. The CDR3 runs from the conserved cysteine through the conserved F or W.

v_gene	j_gene	CDR3aa
TRBV30	TRBJ1-1	CAWSLGTPEAFF
TRBV5-1	TRBJ2-7	CASSLVGQGYEQYF
TRBV6-5	TRBJ2-5	CASSPPGRSETQYF
TRBV19	TRBJ2-2	CATRPGLENTGELFF
TRBV14	TRBJ1-2	CASSHPGQGAYGYTF
TRBV3-1/TRBV3-2	TRBJ1-2	CASSPSEGVNYGYTF
TRBV29-1	TRBJ1-4	CSVEGTGSKLFF
TRBV7-8	TRBJ2-3	CASGGREADTQYF
TRBV27	TRBJ2-6	CASSLNGGSGANVLTF
TRBV23-1	TRBJ2-1	CASSQFTRQLYNEQFF
TRBV4-3	TRBJ2-7	CASSQDRSSGGYEQYF
TRBV19	TRBJ2-5	CASSIAGGRGVETQYF
TRBV4-1	TRBJ2-1	CASSQVSGGSLGGYNEQFF
TRBV30	TRBJ2-3	CAWSSYGTGVTDTQYF
TRBV4-1	TRBJ2-7	CASSPKAASGGRYEQYF
TRBV4-1	TRBJ1-5	CASSQVYSLNQPQHF
TRBV6-5	TRBJ1-6	CASSYLGRENSPLHF
TRBV11-2	TRBJ2-7	CASSPGLAGEQYF
TRBV29-1	TRBJ1-1	CSAQRGMDTEAFF
TRBV7-8	TRBJ1-6	CASSLEQGRGNSPLHF
TRBV25-1	TRBJ1-4	CASSVGVRGEKLFF
TRBV19	TRBJ2-2	CASSKGFAGGDTGELFF
TRBV29-1	TRBJ2-3	CSVAVRGRTDTQYF
TRBV11-2	TRBJ2-2	CASSHRVDTGELFF
TRBV6-5	TRBJ2-5	CASSPQGNQETQYF
TRBV11-2	TRBJ2-5	CASSLAPRPSGRVETQYF
TRBV15	TRBJ2-4	CATSRDTVEVGFAKNIQYF
TRBV4-1	TRBJ1-2	CASSQPGQRNYGYTF
TRBV18	TRBJ1-2	CASSLGTPRDYGYTF
TRBV20-1	TRBJ2-7	CSASNMAGGRDEQYF
TRBV18	TRBJ2-3	CASSYGGTGDTQYF
TRBV11-2	TRBJ2-7	CASSRLDRAHEQYF
TRBV7-8	TRBJ2-7	CASSIRGNEQYF
TRBV6-5	TRBJ1-5	CASSYSSSDQPQHF
TRBV5-8	TRBJ2-7	CASRTSGSYEQYF
TRBV18	TRBJ2-7	CASSPPGTGIGEQYF
TRBV5-4	TRBJ2-3	CASSLDSGRNTQYF
TRBV5-1	TRBJ2-2	CASSLRRGSFNANTGELFF
TRBV3-1/TRBV3-2	TRBJ2-3	CASSPQGDTQYF
TRBV5-4	TRBJ2-7	CASSLAGDWNYEQYF
TRBV28	TRBJ1-5	CASSRDAGGGNQPQHF
TRBV28	TRBJ1-1	CASSLRRDRANTEAFF
TRBV4-1	TRBJ1-6	CASSQESQGLGNSPLHF
TRBV28	TRBJ2-7	CASSFPAVQGARDF
TRBV28	TRBJ2-1	CAFPRGRDGSNEQFF
TRBV30	TRBJ1-5	CAWSLTGLNQPQHF
TRBV27	TRBJ2-3	CASSLAGGGADTQYF
TRBV5-5	TRBJ1-1	CASSRTGTVNTEAFF
TRBV7-2	TRBJ2-7	CASSFSGTGGQYF
TRBV18	TRBJ1-2	CASSQRQGANYGYTF
TRBV27	TRBJ2-7	CASSLLGAGSYEQYF
TRBV7-2	TRBJ1-2	CASSSSGTGLDYGYTF
TRBV7-9	TRBJ2-7	CASSLTLRTGRSSYEQYF
TRBV6-1	TRBJ1-4	CASSERVGQGNEKLFF
TRBV20-1	TRBJ2-4	CSASDGSQAKNIQYF